Presented here are 24 T cell receptor beta chains from one specimen sequenced in a study of T cell changes during pregnancy in multiple sclerosis. The method was immunoSEQ multiplex PCR; TCRdb's version includes in-frame clones alone and lacks a portion of them. The table includes 55,000 to 70,000 clones, 90% detected once. The starting material was peripheral blood, obtained in the first trimester of pregnancy. Every receptor here comes from a female donor in good health, enrolled as a control in a pregnancy study.

The rearrangement uses TRBV7-2 and TRBJ2-1, with D tentatively TRBD1 (7 bases). The germline V and J ends were trimmed by 5 bases and 5 bases, with 19 bases remaining between them. Per the germline V gene, CDR1 is SGHTA and CDR2 is FQGNSA. CDR3 length equals 16 residues. In DNA, the CDR3 is TGTGCCAGCAGCCGGAGGGGGCGGGATTATGACAATGAGCAGTTCTTC. Translated: CASSRRGRDYDNEQFF.

This chain joins TRBV12-5 and TRBJ2-7; possible D gene TRBD2, 5 bases. V dropped 5 bases and J dropped 5 bases, with 16 bases sitting between them. CDR1 LGHNT and CDR2 FRNRAP come from the germline V gene. The CDR3 length is 14 residues. The CDR3 here is CASGTSGWGNEQYF. The CDR3 DNA sequence: TGTGCTAGTGGTACATCGGGATGGGGAAACGAGCAGTACTTC. The variable domain in full, completed from reference TRBV12-5 and TRBJ2-7, reads DARVTQTPRHKVTEMGQEVTMRCQPILGHNTVFWYRQTMMQGLELLAYFRNRAPLDDSGMPKDRFSAEMPDATLATLKIQPSEPRDSAVYFCASGTSGWGNEQYFGPGTRLTVT.

The V gene is TRBV11-1, the J gene TRBJ1-2, with 7 nucleotides matching TRBD1. Germline-derived CDR1 and CDR2 are SGHAT and FQDESV (reference sequence). The CDR3 contains 14 residues. After removal of 4 bases from V and 4 bases from J, the junction contained 6 bases not matched to a gene. The CDR3 reads CASSSRGKIYGYTF. In DNA form, the CDR3 reads TGTGCCAGCAGCTCCAGGGGGAAGATCTATGGCTACACCTTC.

For the CDR3, the DNA is TGTGCCAGCGGCCAGACTAGCGAGGCCTACGAGCAGTACTTC. It specifies CASGQTSEAYEQYF. The rearrangement links TRBV6-1 to TRBJ2-5; TRBD2 aligns across 8 bases. The last part of the DNA fits TRBJ2-7 better; the J call may be wrong. This CDR3 is built from 14 residues. Germline lookup yields CDR1 MNHNS and CDR2 SASEGT.

This clone was seen just once. This chain joins TRBV7-6 and TRBJ1-1, with TRBD1 as a possible D gene (6 bases). The CDR3 extends over 13 amino acids. From germline, CDR1 is SGHVS and CDR2 FNYEAQ. The V end was cut by 0 bases, the J end by 7 bases, with 9 bases between. The CDR3 coding sequence is TGTGCCAGCAGCTTAGCAGGGGGTGGTGAAGCTTTCTTT. Amino acids: CASSLAGGGEAFF.

The chain joins TRBV27 to TRBJ2-6; 8 nucleotides align to TRBD1. The germline CDR1 and CDR2 sequences are MNHEY and SMNVEV (reference sequence). Unmatched junction bases numbered 9, after V lost 5 bases and J lost 0 bases. The CDR3 loop spans 18 amino acids. Here the CDR3 reads CASSLRTGTSSGANVLTF. For the CDR3, the DNA is TGTGCCAGCAGTCTCCGGACAGGGACGAGCTCTGGGGCCAACGTCCTGACTTTC.

V usage is TRBV11-2 and J usage is TRBJ2-1; D remains unclear. V dropped 1 base and J dropped 9 bases, with 4 bases sitting between them. This CDR3 region has 11 residues. The germline CDR1 and CDR2 sequences are SGHAT and FQNNGV. In DNA form, the CDR3 reads TGTGCCAGCAGCTTAGGGCCTGAGCAGTTCTTC. Its translation: CASSLGPEQFF. The full variable domain, completed using reference TRBV11-2 and TRBJ2-1, is EAGVAQSPRYKIIEKRQSVAFWCNPISGHATLYWYQQILGQGPKLLIQFQNNGVVDDSQLPKDRFSAERLKGVDSTLKIQPAKLEDSAVYLCASSLGPEQFFGPGTRLTVL.

The chain carries TRBV19 and TRBJ2-7, with TRBD2 matching over 11 bases. After removal of 6 bases from V and 3 bases from J, the junction contained 4 bases not matched to a gene. CDR3 size: 14 residues. Germline V CDR1 and CDR2: LNHDA, SQIVND (reference sequence). This chain's CDR3 is CASSPGLADYEQYF. In DNA, the CDR3 is TGTGCCAGTAGCCCGGGACTAGCGGACTACGAGCAGTACTTC.

The chain employs TRBV6-5 and TRBJ2-2, with unresolved D. Germline lookup yields CDR1 MNHEY and CDR2 SVGAGI. V was cut by 1 base and J by 2 bases, with 2 bases left in between. This CDR3 is built from 13 residues. Here the CDR3 reads CASSYLNTGELFF. The CDR3 region has the DNA TGTGCCAGCAGTTACTTAAACACCGGGGAGCTGTTTTTT.

The V call is TRBV9, the J call TRBJ2-3, with TRBD2 matching over 8 bases. The CDR3 runs 18 residues. Germline V lookup: CDR1 SGDLS, CDR2 YYNGEE. V was clipped by 4 bases and J by 0 bases; unmatched bases: 13. CDR3 nucleotides: TGTGCCAGCAGCCCCTTAGCGGGAAGTAAGTTGAGCACAGATACGCAGTATTTT. It specifies CASSPLAGSKLSTDTQYF.

The chain employs TRBV4-1 and TRBJ1-3; 7 bases line up with TRBD1. The germline gives CDR1 MGHRA, CDR2 YSYEKL. This CDR3 contains 18 residues. J lost 1 base, V lost 1 base, and 10 bases had no gene match. CDR3 in DNA: TGCGCCAGCAGCCAAGTTTTCCTTCGGGACAGTTCTGGAAACACCATATATTTT. It codes for CASSQVFLRDSSGNTIYF.

This clone has only one observation. This rearrangement joins TRBV7-3 to TRBJ2-2, with no clear D. The CDR3 loop spans 15 amino acids. The germline V and J ends were trimmed by 6 bases and 6 bases, with 17 bases remaining between them. The germline CDR1 and CDR2 sequences are SGHTA and FQGTGA. The CDR3 protein is CASSFRHSPAGELFF. The CDR3 DNA is TGTGCCAGCAGTTTTCGACATAGTCCCGCCGGGGAGCTGTTTTTT.

This clone was observed once. This rearrangement joins TRBV21-1 to TRBJ2-3; TRBD2 is taken as the D call from the table, unchecked against the DNA. TRBV21-1 is described as a pseudogene. The CDR3 is 19 residues long. CDR3 loop: CASSTKHSGLAGFTDTQYF. The CDR3 DNA follows: TGTGCCAGCAGCACCAAACATTCGGGACTAGCGGGGTTCACAGATACGCAGTATTTT.

The chain recombines TRBV18 with TRBJ2-1, with 7 bases matching TRBD1. The CDR3 sequence is 14 residues long. Trimming cost V 3 bases and J 10 bases; bases outside gene matches: 9. Germline CDR1 and CDR2: KGHSH and LQKENI. For the CDR3, the DNA is TGTGCCAGCTCACCCCCCGATGTCAGGGGGGAGCAGTTCTTC. It codes for CASSPPDVRGEQFF. The whole variable domain, filled in from reference TRBV18 and TRBJ2-1, reads NAGVMQNPRHLVRRRGQEARLRCSPMKGHSHVYWYRQLPEEGLKFMVYLQKENIIDESGMPKERFSAEFPKEGPSILRIQQVVRGDSAAYFCASSPPDVRGEQFFGPGTRLTVL.

The chain's CDR3 is CASSSGQAKNIQYF. CDR3 nucleotides: TGTGCCAGTAGTTCGGGACAGGCTAAAAACATTCAGTACTTC. This chain uses TRBV19 with TRBJ2-4, with TRBD1 matching 8 bases. This CDR3 contains 14 residues. V dropped 5 bases and J dropped 4; count of bases not matched to a gene: 4. Germline V CDR1 and CDR2: LNHDA, SQIVND (reference sequence).

The V gene is TRBV7-9, the J gene TRBJ1-2, with TRBD1 identical over 7 bases. The trim removed 3 bases at V and 4 bases at J, leaving 5 bases unmatched. The germline V gene encodes CDR1 SEHNR and CDR2 FQNEAQ (reference sequence). The CDR3 sequence is 14 residues long. CDR3 sequence: CASSFDRQGYGYTF. CDR3 nucleotides: TGTGCCAGCAGCTTTGATCGACAGGGCTATGGCTACACCTTC.

This clone was seen a single time. This chain connects TRBV10-2 to TRBJ2-1; TRBD1 aligns across 7 bases. The CDR3 loop spans 11 amino acids. The V gene end was trimmed by 5 bases and the J gene end by 9 bases; junction bases not matched to a gene: 1. CDR1 and CDR2 from the germline V gene are WSHSY and SAAADI. CDR3 in amino acids: CASSSGGEQFF. CDR3 in DNA: TGCGCCAGCAGTTCAGGGGGTGAGCAGTTCTTC.

The genes are TRBV20-1 and TRBJ2-7; no reliable D call. Germline V gene data show CDR1 as DFQATT and CDR2 as SNEGSKA (reference sequence). V was shortened by 5 bases and J by 6 bases, with 8 bases between the two germline ends. The CDR3 loop spans 10 amino acids. The chain's CDR3 is CSALSSEQYF. The CDR3 region has the DNA TGCAGTGCTTTATCCAGCGAGCAGTACTTC.

This rearrangement joins TRBV5-1 to TRBJ2-3, with TRBD1 matching 8 bases. The CDR3 totals 16 residues. Looked up from germline, CDR1 is SGHRS and CDR2 is YFSETQ. V dropped 1 base and J dropped 2; count of bases not matched to a gene: 6. CDR3 protein: CASSLIGQGITDTQYF. CDR3 coding DNA: TGCGCCAGCAGCTTGATCGGACAGGGTATCACAGATACGCAGTATTTT.

This chain connects TRBV7-3 to TRBJ2-1, with a weak D call TRBD2 (7 bases). CDR1 SGHTA and CDR2 FQGTGA come from the germline V gene. V was shortened by 2 bases and J by 7 bases, with 12 bases between the two germline ends. This CDR3 has 14 residues. CDR3 sequence: CASSLGGAGNEQFF. CDR3 nucleotides: TGTGCCAGCAGCTTAGGGGGGGCCGGTAATGAGCAGTTCTTC.

The rearrangement links TRBV6-5 to TRBJ1-1; D gene ambiguous. In germline, CDR1 is MNHEY, CDR2 SVGAGI. The V end lost 4 bases, the J end lost 1 base, and 7 bases lay between the germline ends. The CDR3 runs to 13 residues. CDR3 sequence reads: CASSLRQNTEAFF. CDR3 DNA sequence: TGTGCCAGCAGTTTAAGACAGAACACTGAAGCTTTCTTT.

V usage is TRBV28 and J usage is TRBJ2-1, with 9 bases aligning to TRBD1. The germline CDR1 and CDR2 sequences are MDHEN and SYDVKM. The CDR3 runs to 13 residues. The V gene end was trimmed by 9 bases and the J gene end by 8 bases; junction bases not matched to a gene: 8. CDR3 nucleotide sequence: TGTGCCAGTCAGACAGGGGGAATGTATGAGCAGTTCTTC. Its translation is CASQTGGMYEQFF.

This chain links TRBV19 with TRBJ2-3; 9 bases map to TRBD1. Germline CDR1 and CDR2: LNHDA and SQIVND (reference sequence). J gave up 1 base and V 0 bases, and 2 bases lay outside the gene matches. This CDR3 comprises 16 residues. The CDR3, as DNA: TGTGCCAGTAGTATAGATCGGACAGGGGGCACAGATACGCAGTATTTT. This translates into CASSIDRTGGTDTQYF.

The J gene is TRBJ1-3, the V gene TRBV2, with D unclear. Per the germline V gene, CDR1 is SNHLY and CDR2 is FYNNEI. The CDR3 contains 14 residues. The ends were cut back, 2 bases at V and 0 bases at J, with 5 bases in the middle. CDR3 region: CASSERSSGNTIYF. DNA of the CDR3: TGTGCCAGCAGTGAAAGGAGCTCTGGAAACACCATATATTTT.